What follows is one T cell receptor beta chain and its context. TCR beta CDR3 sequences were amplified from RNA transcripts. HTBI primers were used for first-round RT-PCR of the TCR CDR3. TCRdb independently ran MiXCR on the multiplex PCR reads; one entry per CDR3 protein. The data contain approximately 210,000 distinct CDR3 sequences, over 15% of them singletons. The V gene's germline CDR1 is MNHEY and CDR2 SVGEGT. Trimming cost V 0 bases and J 5 bases, with 10 bases left between them. This CDR3 has 14 residues. The data were taken from a study of T cells in Graves' hyperthyroidism and ophthalmopathy. PBMCs stemmed from less than 13 ml fresh peripheral blood.

The chain combines TRBV6-2 or TRBV6-3 with TRBJ1-1; possible D gene TRBD1, 5 bases. Material for sequencing was blood. This receptor was obtained from a middle-aged man with Graves' hyperthyroidism. The CDR3 protein is CASSYSQGETEAFF. DNA of the CDR3: TGTGCCAGCAGTTACTCGCAGGGTGAGACTGAAGCTTTCTTT.